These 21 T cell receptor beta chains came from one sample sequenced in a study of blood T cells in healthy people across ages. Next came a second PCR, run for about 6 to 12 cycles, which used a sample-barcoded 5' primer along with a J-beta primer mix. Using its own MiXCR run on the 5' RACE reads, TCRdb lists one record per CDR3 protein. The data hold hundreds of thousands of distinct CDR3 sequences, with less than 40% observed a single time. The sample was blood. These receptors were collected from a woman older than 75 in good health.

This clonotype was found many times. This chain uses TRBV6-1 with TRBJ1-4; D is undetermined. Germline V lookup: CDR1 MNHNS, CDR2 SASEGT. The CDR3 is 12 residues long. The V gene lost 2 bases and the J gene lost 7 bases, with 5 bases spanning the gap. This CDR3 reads CASSEFGEKLFF. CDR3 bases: TGTGCCAGCAGTGAATTCGGTGAAAAACTGTTTTTT.

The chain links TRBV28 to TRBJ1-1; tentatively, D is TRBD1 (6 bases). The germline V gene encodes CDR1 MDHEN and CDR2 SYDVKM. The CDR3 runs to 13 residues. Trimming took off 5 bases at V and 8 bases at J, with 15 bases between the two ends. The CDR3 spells CASSTGTLGEAFF. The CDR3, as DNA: TGTGCCAGCAGTACTGGGACACTGGGGGAAGCTTTCTTT.

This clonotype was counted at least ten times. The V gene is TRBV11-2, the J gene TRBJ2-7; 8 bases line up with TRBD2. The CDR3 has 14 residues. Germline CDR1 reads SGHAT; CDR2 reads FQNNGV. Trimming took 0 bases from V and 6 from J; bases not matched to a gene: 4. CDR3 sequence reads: CASSLERGVIEQYF. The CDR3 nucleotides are TGTGCCAGCAGCTTAGAGCGGGGGGTGATCGAGCAGTACTTC.

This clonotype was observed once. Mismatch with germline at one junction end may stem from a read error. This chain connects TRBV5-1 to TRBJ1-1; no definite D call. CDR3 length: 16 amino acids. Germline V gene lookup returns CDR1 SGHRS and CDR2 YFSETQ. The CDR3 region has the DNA TGCGCCGGCAGCCCGTCACGGGGAGGGTTGGACACTGAAGCTTTCTTT. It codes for CAGSPSRGGLDTEAFF.

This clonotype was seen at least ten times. CDR3 loop: CASSLWGRGADTQYF. The CDR3 DNA reads TGTGCCAGCAGTTTATGGGGCAGGGGGGCAGATACGCAGTATTTT. This chain connects TRBV27 to TRBJ2-3, with a possible D match to TRBD1 (7 bases). The CDR3 totals 15 residues. V was shortened by 1 base and J by 4 bases, with 12 bases between the two germline ends. Germline V gene sequence: CDR1 MNHEY, CDR2 SMNVEV (reference sequence).

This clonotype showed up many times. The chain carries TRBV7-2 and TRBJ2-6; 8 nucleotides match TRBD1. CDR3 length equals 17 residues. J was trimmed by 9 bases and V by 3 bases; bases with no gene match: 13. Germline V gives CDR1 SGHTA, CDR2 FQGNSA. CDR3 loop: CASSFQPPGTGINVLTF. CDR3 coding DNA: TGTGCCAGCAGCTTCCAGCCCCCCGGGACAGGCATCAACGTCCTGACTTTC.

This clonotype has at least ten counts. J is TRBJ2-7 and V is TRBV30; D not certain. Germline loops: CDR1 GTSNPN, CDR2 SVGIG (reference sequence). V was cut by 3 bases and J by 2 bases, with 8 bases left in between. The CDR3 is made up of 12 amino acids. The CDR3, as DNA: TGTGCCTGGAGGTACAGCACCTACGAGCAGTACTTC. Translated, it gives CAWRYSTYEQYF.

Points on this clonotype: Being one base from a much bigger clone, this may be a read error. CDR3 sequence (DNA): TGTGCCAGCAGCCAGGGGGCGGACGGGGAGCTGTTTTTT. Protein: CASSQGADGELFF. V and J are TRBV7-9 and TRBJ2-2, with TRBD1 identical over 8 bases. This CDR3 contains 13 residues. Unmatched junction bases numbered 3, after V lost 5 bases and J lost 7 bases. Germline V gives CDR1 SEHNR, CDR2 FQNEAQ (reference sequence).

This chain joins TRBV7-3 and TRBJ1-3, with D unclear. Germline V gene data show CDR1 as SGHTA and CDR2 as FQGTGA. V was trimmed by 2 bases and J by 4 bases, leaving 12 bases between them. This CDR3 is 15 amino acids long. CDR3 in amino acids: CASSLQPGVGNTIYF. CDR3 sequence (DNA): TGTGCCAGCAGCTTACAGCCCGGGGTGGGAAACACCATATATTTT.

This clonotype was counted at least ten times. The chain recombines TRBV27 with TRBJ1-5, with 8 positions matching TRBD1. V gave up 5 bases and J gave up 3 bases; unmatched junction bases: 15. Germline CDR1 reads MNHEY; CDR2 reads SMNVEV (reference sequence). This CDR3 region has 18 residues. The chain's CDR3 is CASSPLKFDRGNNQPQHF. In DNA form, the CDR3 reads TGTGCCAGCAGTCCCCTGAAATTCGACAGGGGTAACAATCAGCCCCAGCATTTT.

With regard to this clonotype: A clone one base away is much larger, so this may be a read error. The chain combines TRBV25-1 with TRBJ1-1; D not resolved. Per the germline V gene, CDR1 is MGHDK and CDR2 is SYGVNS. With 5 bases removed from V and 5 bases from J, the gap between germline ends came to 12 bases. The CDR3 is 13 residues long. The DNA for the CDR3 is TGTGCCAGCAGTACTCCGGGAAGGACTGAAGCTTTCTTT. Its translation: CASSTPGRTEAFF.

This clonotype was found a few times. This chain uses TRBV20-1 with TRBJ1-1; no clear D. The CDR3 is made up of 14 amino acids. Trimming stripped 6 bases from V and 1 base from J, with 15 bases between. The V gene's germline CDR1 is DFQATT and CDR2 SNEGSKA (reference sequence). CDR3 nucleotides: TGCAGTGCGCAGCTAGGCGCACGGAACACTGAAGCTTTCTTT. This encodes CSAQLGARNTEAFF.

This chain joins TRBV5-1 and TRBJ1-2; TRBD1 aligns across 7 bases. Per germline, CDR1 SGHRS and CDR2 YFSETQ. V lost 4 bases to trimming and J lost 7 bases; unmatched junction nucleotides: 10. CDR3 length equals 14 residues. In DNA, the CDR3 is TGCGCCAGCAGCCTAGGACAGGTACGAAGTGGCTACACCTTC. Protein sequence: CASSLGQVRSGYTF.

The CDR3 DNA reads as TGTGCCAGCTCACCTGCTCAGATCAATCAGCCCCAGCATTTT. It translates to CASSPAQINQPQHF. The chain links TRBV18 to TRBJ1-5; D gene uncertain. V was pared by 3 bases and J by 3 bases, with 9 bases between. The CDR3 sequence is 14 residues long. Germline CDR1 is KGHSH and CDR2 is LQKENI.

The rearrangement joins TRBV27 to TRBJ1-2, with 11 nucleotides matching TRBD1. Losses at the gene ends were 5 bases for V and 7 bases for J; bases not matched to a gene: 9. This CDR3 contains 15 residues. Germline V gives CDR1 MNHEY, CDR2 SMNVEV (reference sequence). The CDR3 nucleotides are TGTGCCAGCAGTCTTTCCCGGGACAGGGGGACTGGCTACACCTTC. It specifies CASSLSRDRGTGYTF.

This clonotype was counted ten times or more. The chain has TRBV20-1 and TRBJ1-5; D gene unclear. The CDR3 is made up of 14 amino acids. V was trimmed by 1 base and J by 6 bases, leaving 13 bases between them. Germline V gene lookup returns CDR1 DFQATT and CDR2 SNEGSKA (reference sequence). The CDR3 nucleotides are TGCAGTGCTAGAGGTGACGGAGGGTTTCAGCCCCAGCATTTT. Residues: CSARGDGGFQPQHF.

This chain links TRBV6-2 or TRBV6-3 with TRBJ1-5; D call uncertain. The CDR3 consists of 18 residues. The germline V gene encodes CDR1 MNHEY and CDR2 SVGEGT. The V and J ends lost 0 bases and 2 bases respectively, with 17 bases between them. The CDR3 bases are TGTGCCAGCAGTTACTCGATGATGGAGGGCGGGGGCAATCAGCCCCAGCATTTT. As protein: CASSYSMMEGGGNQPQHF.

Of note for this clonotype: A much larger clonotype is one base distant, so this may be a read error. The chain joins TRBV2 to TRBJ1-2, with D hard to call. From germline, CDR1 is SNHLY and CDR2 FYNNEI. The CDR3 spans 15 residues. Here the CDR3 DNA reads TGTGCCAACAGTGCTCTTGGGTCCGCCTTCGCTGGCTACACCTTC. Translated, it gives CANSALGSAFAGYTF.

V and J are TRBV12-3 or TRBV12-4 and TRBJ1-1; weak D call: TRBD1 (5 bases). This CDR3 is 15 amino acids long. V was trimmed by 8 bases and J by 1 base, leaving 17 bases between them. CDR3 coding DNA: TGTGCCAGCGACGAACCGGGACTCGGGAACACTGAAGCTTTCTTT. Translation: CASDEPGLGNTEAFF.

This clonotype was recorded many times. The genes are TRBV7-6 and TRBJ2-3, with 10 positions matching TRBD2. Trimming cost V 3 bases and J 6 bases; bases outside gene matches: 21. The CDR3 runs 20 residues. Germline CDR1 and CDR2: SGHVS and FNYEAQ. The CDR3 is CASSLVGPIAGGMFRDTQYF. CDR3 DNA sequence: TGTGCCAGCAGCTTGGTCGGGCCCATAGCGGGGGGAATGTTCCGGGATACGCAGTATTTT.

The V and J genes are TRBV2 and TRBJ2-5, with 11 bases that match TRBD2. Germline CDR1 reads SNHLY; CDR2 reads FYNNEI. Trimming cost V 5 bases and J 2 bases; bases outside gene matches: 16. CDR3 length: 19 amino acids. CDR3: CASSHPRTSGPGGQETQYF. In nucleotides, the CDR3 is TGTGCCAGCAGTCACCCTCGGACTAGCGGGCCAGGGGGGCAAGAGACCCAGTACTTC.